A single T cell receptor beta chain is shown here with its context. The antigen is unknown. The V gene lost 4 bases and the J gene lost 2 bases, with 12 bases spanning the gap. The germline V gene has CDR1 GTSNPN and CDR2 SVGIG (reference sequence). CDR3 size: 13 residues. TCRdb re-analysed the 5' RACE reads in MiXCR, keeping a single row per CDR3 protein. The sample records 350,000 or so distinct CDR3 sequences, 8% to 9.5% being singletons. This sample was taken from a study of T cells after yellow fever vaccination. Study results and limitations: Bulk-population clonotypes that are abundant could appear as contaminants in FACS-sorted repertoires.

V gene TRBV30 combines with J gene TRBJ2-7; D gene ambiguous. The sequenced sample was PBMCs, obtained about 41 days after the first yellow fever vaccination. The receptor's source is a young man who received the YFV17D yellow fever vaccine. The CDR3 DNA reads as TGTGCCTGGAAGAAGCTAGGCCCCTACGAGCAGTACTTC. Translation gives CAWKKLGPYEQYF.